The 19 T cell receptor beta chains below come from one sample, sequenced in a study of T cell repertoires in cytomegalovirus infection. These receptors' antigens are unknown. TCRdb re-called the reads with MiXCR, one entry per CDR3 protein. The sample contains about 500,000 distinct CDR3 sequences, around a third of which appear only once. The source material was cultured PBMCs, sampled from culture after CMV antigen stimulation. Receptors originate from a human donor in good health (CMV status not recorded). Some clones in this sample may be carry-over from other donors' samples.

The chain couples TRBV7-3 to TRBJ2-3, with 7 bases identical to TRBD2. Germline CDR1 SGHTA, CDR2 FQGTGA. Unmatched junction bases numbered 10, after V lost 2 bases and J lost 5 bases. The CDR3 is 16 residues long. The CDR3, as DNA: TGTGCCAGCAGCTTACTCATCGGGGGAGGGGAAGATACGCAGTATTTT. It encodes CASSLLIGGGEDTQYF.

V is TRBV28 and J is TRBJ2-5, with a weak D call TRBD1 (5 bases). The CDR3 consists of 15 residues. Germline CDR1 is MDHEN and CDR2 is SYDVKM. The germline V and J ends were trimmed by 2 bases and 4 bases, with 14 bases remaining between them. The CDR3 DNA reads as TGTGCCAGCAGTTTACGCTCAGGGTTTGGAGAGACCCAGTACTTC. Translation gives CASSLRSGFGETQYF.

The chain couples TRBV4-1 to TRBJ1-1; 8 nucleotides agree with TRBD1. CDR3 length: 16 amino acids. Germline CDR1 and CDR2: MGHRA and YSYEKL. V was pared by 0 bases and J by 1 base, with 4 bases of the junction left unmatched. CDR3 sequence (DNA): TGCGCCAGCAGCCAAGACGGACAGGGCTGGAACACTGAAGCTTTCTTT. Protein sequence: CASSQDGQGWNTEAFF.

The chain combines TRBV29-1 with TRBJ2-1; no clear D. Trimming removed 4 bases from V and 8 bases from J, with 18 bases in between. The CDR3 sequence is 14 residues long. The germline V gene has CDR1 SQVTM and CDR2 ANQGSEA. In DNA form, the CDR3 reads TGCAGCGTTGGGCCGGTGGCTGGCGGCCATGAGCAGTTCTTC. Residues: CSVGPVAGGHEQFF.

In its sample, this clonotype was seen once. It is likely a read error, because the conserved phenylalanine at the end of the CDR3 is missing. The V and J genes are TRBV7-2 and TRBJ1-1, with D unclear. In germline, CDR1 is SGHTA, CDR2 FQGNSA. This CDR3 has 13 amino acids. V lost 3 bases and J lost 1, with 6 bases in between. The CDR3 coding sequence is TGTGCCAGCAGCTTTTTCGGGAACACTGAAGCTTTCTTG. It encodes CASSFFGNTEAFL.

This clonotype was detected ten times or more. The V gene is TRBV6-2 or TRBV6-3, the J gene TRBJ2-7; 7 positions match TRBD2. From germline, CDR1 is MNHEY and CDR2 SVGEGT. The CDR3 is made up of 13 amino acids. V lost 2 bases, J lost 4 bases, and 2 bases stayed unmatched. CDR3 sequence reads: CASSYDGRYEQYV. CDR3 DNA sequence: TGTGCCAGCAGTTACGACGGGAGGTACGAGCAGTACGTC.

The genes are TRBV6-1 and TRBJ1-5; perhaps TRBD1 as D (5 bases). Germline assignment: CDR1 MNHNS and CDR2 SASEGT. Trimming took 1 base from V and 0 from J, leaving 7 bases between them. CDR3 length: 15 amino acids. CDR3 in amino acids: CASSEGGLSNQPQHF. The CDR3 DNA sequence: TGTGCCAGCAGTGAAGGGGGACTTAGCAATCAGCCCCAGCATTTT.

This clonotype appeared a few times. This chain links TRBV7-2 with TRBJ2-1; the D is unclear. The V gene lost 5 bases and the J gene lost 7 bases, with 12 bases spanning the gap. CDR1 and CDR2 from the germline V gene are SGHTA and FQGNSA. This CDR3 spans 13 amino acids. For the CDR3, the DNA is TGTGCCAGCAGCACCTACGTGGTGAATGAGCAGTTCTTC. Amino acid sequence: CASSTYVVNEQFF.

V gene TRBV3-1 combines with J gene TRBJ2-5; no clear D. The V gene's germline CDR1 is LGHDT and CDR2 YNNKEL (reference sequence). The CDR3 runs to 14 residues. Trimming took 4 bases from V and 5 from J, leaving 14 bases between them. This CDR3 reads CASSRSDLGETQYF. In nucleotides, the CDR3 is TGTGCCAGCAGCCGGTCCGATCTTGGTGAGACCCAGTACTTC.

Only a few counts were recorded for this clonotype. The V call is TRBV28, the J call TRBJ1-1; 7 positions agree with TRBD1. V shed 0 bases, J shed 1 base, and the junction held 8 bases outside the gene matches. This CDR3 region has 17 residues. Germline CDR1 reads MDHEN; CDR2 reads SYDVKM. The CDR3: CASSLWVWKGANTEAFF. The CDR3 coding sequence is TGTGCCAGCAGTTTATGGGTTTGGAAGGGGGCGAACACTGAAGCTTTCTTT.

V usage is TRBV7-6 and J usage is TRBJ1-2; possible D gene TRBD1, 5 bases. CDR3 length: 12 amino acids. V shed 5 bases and J shed 8 bases, with 12 bases lying between them. Per germline, CDR1 SGHVS and CDR2 FNYEAQ. CDR3 sequence reads: CASSRVGEGYTF. The CDR3 nucleotides read TGTGCCAGCAGCCGAGTGGGGGAAGGCTACACCTTC.

This clonotype has just a few counts. The rearrangement links TRBV19 to TRBJ1-2, with a weak D call TRBD1 (5 bases). The CDR3 loop spans 14 amino acids. Germline CDR1 reads LNHDA; CDR2 reads SQIVND (reference sequence). V lost 5 bases, J lost 5 bases, and 15 bases lay in between. The DNA of the CDR3 is TGTGCCAGTAGTGCCACCGGGCCAGGGTATGGCTACACCTTC. Encoded protein: CASSATGPGYGYTF.

This clonotype occurred many times. V usage is TRBV7-2 and J usage is TRBJ2-7; D possibly uses TRBD1 or TRBD2 (5 bases each). CDR1 SGHTA and CDR2 FQGNSA come from the germline V gene. The germline V and J ends were trimmed by 5 bases and 2 bases, with 16 bases remaining between them. This CDR3 is 15 amino acids long. Here the CDR3 reads CASSPSGTSPYEQYV. The CDR3 nucleotides are TGTGCCAGCAGCCCCTCCGGGACGTCCCCCTACGAGCAGTACGTC.

A remark on this clonotype: The junction does not match germline at one end; this may be a read error. The chain joins TRBV20-1 to TRBJ1-2; D remains ambiguous. The germline CDR1 and CDR2 sequences are DFQATT and SNEGSKA (reference sequence). The length of the CDR3 is 12 residues. The CDR3 region has the DNA TGCAGTGCCAGAGACTCACTCTATGGCTACACCTTC. Translating gives CSARDSLYGYTF.

The chain joins TRBV19 to TRBJ2-1, with TRBD2 matching over 14 bases. The CDR3 extends over 16 amino acids. The germline V gene encodes CDR1 LNHDA and CDR2 SQIVND (reference sequence). V was pared by 3 bases and J by 9 bases, with 7 bases of the junction left unmatched. DNA for the CDR3: TGTGCCAGTAGTATCCCGGGACTAGCGGGAGCCGGTGAGCAGTTCTTC. Its translation: CASSIPGLAGAGEQFF.

In this sample, this clonotype turned up a few times. CDR3 sequence (DNA): TGCAGTGCTCCGGGACAGTCTAATTCACCCCTCCACTTT. As protein: CSAPGQSNSPLHF. The chain has TRBV20-1 and TRBJ1-6; 7 nucleotides match TRBD1. Germline values: CDR1 DFQATT, CDR2 SNEGSKA (reference sequence). With V trimmed by 5 bases and J by 6 bases, 4 bases remained unmatched. The CDR3 covers 13 residues.

The V call is TRBV6-5, the J call TRBJ1-4; D call uncertain. V was clipped by 0 bases and J by 0 bases, with 8 bases between them. Germline V gene lookup returns CDR1 MNHEY and CDR2 SVGAGI. This CDR3 spans 16 amino acids. The CDR3 region has the DNA TGTGCCAGCAGTTACTCGACTGGGGCAACTAATGAAAAACTGTTTTTT. Its protein is CASSYSTGATNEKLFF.

V and J are TRBV28 and TRBJ2-7, with D hard to call. The germline CDR1 and CDR2 sequences are MDHEN and SYDVKM. Trimming pared 6 bases from V and 5 bases from J, leaving 17 bases between. CDR3 size: 14 residues. The CDR3 nucleotides read TGTGCCAGCAGCCCACTACTATCATCCCACGAGCAGTACTTC. Translation gives CASSPLLSSHEQYF.

The chain joins TRBV5-1 to TRBJ2-7; D perhaps matches TRBD2 (6 bases). Trimming took 4 bases from V and 2 from J, leaving 19 bases between them. The CDR3 totals 16 residues. Germline CDR1 reads SGHRS; CDR2 reads YFSETQ. Here the CDR3 reads CASSPEGMRQTYEQYF. The DNA of the CDR3 is TGCGCCAGCAGCCCGGAGGGGATGAGACAGACCTACGAGCAGTACTTC.